The TCR beta chain described here comes from a study of CD8 T cells in ankylosing spondylitis. Preparation of TCR beta libraries was done by quantitative 5'-RACE with molecular barcodes. TCRdb fed the 5' RACE reads into MiXCR, producing one record per CDR3 protein. The sample yields a few hundred thousand distinct CDR3 sequences, about 9.9% seen once. The CDR3 runs to 16 residues. Per germline, CDR1 SGHRS and CDR2 YFSETQ. Trimming removed 5 bases from V and 4 bases from J; junction bases left unmatched: 12. V gene TRBV5-1 combines with J gene TRBJ2-5; 9 nucleotides match TRBD1. The sequenced material came from blood, either unsorted or a sorted T cell fraction (not recorded which). This sequence originates from a female donor with ankylosing spondylitis or in good health (not recorded which). The CDR3 sequence: CASSKSGTGQGETQYF. The CDR3 DNA reads TGCGCCAGCAGTAAATCCGGGACAGGGCAGGGAGAGACCCAGTACTTC.